The rows below give T cell receptor beta chains drawn from one sample of a study of T cells in Graves' hyperthyroidism and ophthalmopathy. TCRdb recomputed calls from the multiplex PCR reads with MiXCR, one row per CDR3 protein. The sample lists approximately 610,000 distinct CDR3 sequences; around 17% were seen once. Sequencing input: blood. The receptor set was obtained from a woman younger than 30 with Graves' hyperthyroidism. The CDR3 runs from the conserved cysteine through the conserved F or W. The D gene is left open where the match is weak. Size values are once, few and many counts, or a class for expanded clones, and some rows have none.

>TRBJ1-2|TRBD1|many|TRBV6-2/TRBV6-3
CASSQMDRAYGYTF
TGTGCCAGCAGTCAGATGGACAGGGCCTATGGCTACACCTTC
>TRBJ2-1|TRBD2|NA|TRBV11-2
CASSVPGLAGDPYNEQFF
TGTGCCAGCAGCGTCCCTGGACTAGCGGGAGACCCCTACAATGAGCAGTTCTTC
>TRBJ2-5|TRBD2|NA|TRBV3-1
CTSSQDFAVVVAGRRETQYF
TGTACCAGCAGCCAAGATTTTGCCGTTGTGGTAGCGGGACGGCGGGAGACCCAGTACTTC
>TRBJ2-7|NA|many|TRBV28
CASSFREQYF
TGTGCCAGCAGTTTTAGGGAGCAGTACTTC
>TRBJ2-3|NA|NA|TRBV9
CASSAETARTDTQYF
TGTGCCAGCAGCGCCGAGACTGCTCGCACAGATACGCAGTATTTT
>TRBJ2-7|TRBD1|NA|TRBV4-3
CASSQGDRGQDEQYF
TGCGCCAGCAGCCAGGGGGACAGGGGGCAAGACGAGCAGTACTTC
>TRBJ1-4|NA|many|TRBV12-3/TRBV12-4
CASTDVGEKLFF
TGTGCCAGCACTGACGTAGGAGAAAAACTGTTTTTT
>TRBJ1-5|TRBD1|many|TRBV6-1
CASSPGQGGNQPQHF
TGTGCCAGCAGTCCCGGACAGGGAGGCAATCAGCCCCAGCATTTT
>TRBJ1-1|NA|many|TRBV7-9
CASSAGGGTEAFF
TGTGCCAGCAGCGCCGGAGGTGGCACTGAAGCTTTCTTT
>TRBJ1-5|NA|many|TRBV28
CASSNPGTYNQPQHF
TGTGCCAGCAGTAACCCCGGGACCTACAATCAGCCCCAGCATTTT
>TRBJ2-3|NA|many|TRBV6-1
CASRPLAGTADTQYF
TGTGCCAGCCGTCCCCTCGCGGGTACGGCAGATACGCAGTATTTT
>TRBJ2-1|TRBD2|NA|TRBV7-6
CASSLGTSGPPGDEQFF
TGTGCCAGCAGCTTAGGGACTAGCGGTCCCCCTGGTGATGAGCAGTTCTTC
>TRBJ2-3|NA|NA|TRBV11-3
CASSSNREGADTQYF
TGTGCCAGCAGCTCCAACAGGGAAGGGGCAGATACGCAGTATTTT
>TRBJ1-1|TRBD1|few|TRBV11-2
CASSPGQGGEAFF
TGTGCCAGCAGCCCCGGACAGGGAGGTGAAGCTTTCTTT
>TRBJ1-1|NA|NA|TRBV6-5
CASSSVAGQGMNTEAFF
TGTGCCAGCAGTTCAGTAGCGGGTCAGGGTATGAACACTGAAGCTTTCTTT
>TRBJ1-3|NA|few|TRBV7-9
CASSKAGAAGNTIYF
TGTGCCAGCAGCAAGGCAGGGGCGGCTGGAAACACCATATATTTT
>TRBJ2-3|TRBD2|few|TRBV20-1
CSAREGVRGGPPDTQYF
TGCAGTGCTAGAGAGGGGGTCCGGGGGGGGCCCCCAGATACGCAGTATTTT
>TRBJ2-2|NA|many|TRBV5-1
CASSLVEANTGELFF
TGCGCCAGCAGCTTGGTTGAGGCCAACACCGGGGAGCTGTTTTTT
>TRBJ2-1|TRBD2|many|TRBV20-1
CSAKEGGRAYNEQFF
TGCAGTGCTAAAGAGGGCGGGAGGGCCTACAATGAGCAGTTCTTC
>TRBJ2-7|NA|NA|TRBV27
CASSRLGGMDEQYF
TGTGCCAGCAGTCGACTAGGAGGGATGGACGAGCAGTACTTC
>TRBJ2-7|TRBD2|many|TRBV20-1
CSASGLADYYEQYF
TGCAGTGCCTCGGGACTAGCGGATTACTACGAGCAGTACTTC
>TRBJ2-1|TRBD2|many|TRBV29-1
CSVEEGLAGVNEQFF
TGCAGCGTTGAAGAAGGACTAGCGGGTGTCAATGAGCAGTTCTTC
>TRBJ1-6|NA|NA|TRBV12-3/TRBV12-4
CASSSGGNNSPLHF
TGTGCCAGCAGTTCGGGCGGCAATAATTCACCCCTCCACTTT
>TRBJ2-3|NA|few|TRBV24-1
CATSDSLNSQDSTDTQYF
TGTGCCACCAGTGATTCCCTAAATTCACAGGACAGCACAGATACGCAGTATTTT
>TRBJ2-2|TRBD2|NA|TRBV7-9
CASSFSAGVPGELFF
TGTGCCAGCAGCTTTTCAGCGGGAGTACCCGGGGAGCTGTTTTTT
>TRBJ2-3|NA|NA|TRBV2
CASSESGLARADTQYF
TGTGCCAGCAGTGAAAGTGGGCTAGCGAGGGCAGATACGCAGTATTTT
>TRBJ1-1|NA|many|TRBV20-1
CSDSTAVTEAFF
TGCAGTGATAGCACAGCGGTCACTGAAGCTTTCTTT
>TRBJ1-1|NA|many|TRBV20-1
CSARDYERDTEAFF
TGCAGTGCTAGAGACTACGAACGGGACACTGAAGCTTTCTTT
>TRBJ2-1|TRBD2|many|TRBV6-2/TRBV6-3
CASSYSSGVEANEQFF
TGTGCCAGCAGTTACTCTAGCGGGGTGGAAGCCAATGAGCAGTTCTTC
>TRBJ2-1|TRBD2|many|TRBV5-1
CASSLGLAGVYNEQFF
TGCGCCAGCAGCTTGGGACTAGCGGGAGTCTACAATGAGCAGTTCTTC
>TRBJ2-1|NA|many|TRBV18
CASSPAWSGTHNEQFF
TGTGCCAGCTCACCGGCCTGGTCCGGGACCCACAATGAGCAGTTCTTC
>TRBJ1-6|NA|many|TRBV7-2
CASSSGPYNSPLHF
TGTGCCAGCAGCTCGGGACCGTATAATTCACCCCTCCACTTT
>TRBJ2-5|NA|many|TRBV10-3
CAISEVPREGGETQYF
TGTGCCATCAGTGAAGTCCCGCGGGAAGGGGGAGAGACCCAGTACTTC
>TRBJ2-3|TRBD2|few|TRBV12-3/TRBV12-4
CASSLRLAGVGTQYF
TGTGCCAGCAGTTTGCGGCTAGCGGGAGTGGGTACGCAGTATTTT
>TRBJ1-4|TRBD1|few|TRBV7-2
CASSPLTGGGEKLFF
TGTGCCAGCAGCCCGTTGACAGGGGGAGGCGAAAAACTGTTTTTT
>TRBJ1-3|NA|once|TRBV27
CASSLPETPSSGNTIYF
TGTGCCAGCAGTTTACCAGAGACGCCGAGCTCTGGAAACACCATATATTTT
>TRBJ2-1|TRBD2|NA|TRBV7-2
CASSLTGLAVYNEQVF
TGTGCCAGCAGCTTAACGGGGCTAGCGGTTTACAATGAGCAGGTCTTC
>TRBJ2-1|TRBD2|many|TRBV5-1
CASSPATSGYNEQFF
TGCGCCAGCAGCCCGGCGACTAGCGGATACAATGAGCAGTTCTTC
>TRBJ2-7|NA|few|TRBV20-1
CSAGGGSFHFSYEQYF
TGCAGTGCAGGAGGGGGGAGTTTTCACTTCTCCTACGAGCAGTACTTC
>TRBJ1-5|NA|many|TRBV24-1
CATSDRDQPQHF
TGTGCCACCAGTGATAGGGATCAGCCCCAGCATTTT
>TRBJ2-1|TRBD2|many|TRBV11-2
CASTSWTSGSYNEQFF
TGTGCCAGCACTAGCTGGACTAGCGGCTCCTACAATGAGCAGTTCTTC
>TRBJ2-7|NA|NA|TRBV12-3/TRBV12-4
CASSLAQSYERYF
TGTGCCAGCAGTTTAGCCCAGTCCTACGAGCGGTACTTC
>TRBJ1-5|NA|many|TRBV29-1
CSVQTGIGQPQHF
TGCAGCGTTCAAACAGGGATAGGGCAGCCCCAGCATTTT
>TRBJ2-7|TRBD1|few|TRBV7-9
CASSLASGTGVHEQYF
TGTGCCAGCAGCTTAGCGTCCGGGACAGGGGTCCACGAGCAGTACTTC
>TRBJ2-5|NA|many|TRBV12-3/TRBV12-4
CASSSGPLIETQYF
TGTGCCAGCAGTTCAGGGCCCCTCATAGAGACCCAGTACTTC
>TRBJ2-4|NA|many|TRBV6-1
CASSAKQDLAKNIQYF
TGTGCCAGCAGTGCTAAACAGGACCTAGCCAAAAACATTCAGTACTTC
>TRBJ2-1|NA|once|TRBV20-1
CSATPGLNNEQFF
TGCAGTGCCACCCCGGGACTCAACAATGAGCAGTTCTTC
>TRBJ2-1|TRBD2|few|TRBV2
CASRVPSGTAYNEQFF
TGTGCCAGCAGAGTACCTAGCGGTACCGCCTACAATGAGCAGTTCTTC
>TRBJ1-4|NA|NA|TRBV5-5
CASSLGHRVANEKLFF
TGTGCCAGCAGCTTGGGGCATCGGGTAGCTAATGAAAAACTGTTTTTT
>TRBJ2-1|NA|NA|TRBV4-1
CASSQEDWGANNEQFF
TGCGCCAGCAGCCAAGAAGACTGGGGGGCTAACAATGAGCAGTTCTTC